This T cell receptor (beta chain) was profiled in a study of OX40 agonist ivuxolimab in advanced cancers. Study-wide findings and caveats: Some of the nonresponding patients also showed low levels of normalized T-cell clonal expansion.

The germline V and J ends were trimmed by 1 base and 3 bases, with 7 bases remaining between them. The CDR3 has 13 amino acids. Germline V gene lookup returns CDR1 SGHNT and CDR2 YENEEA. About this clone itself: Antigen: not known.

Autoimmune disease history or systemic immunosuppression meant exclusion. The assay was immunoSEQ multiplex PCR, and TCRdb's table has in-frame clones only and misses some. The sample yields tens of thousands of clones, approximately 86% seen once. The chain couples TRBV11-3 to TRBJ2-7; D call uncertain. The input for sequencing was CD4+ or CD8+ T cells sorted from blood, taken in a trial of the OX40 agonist ivuxolimab. The sequence was obtained from an adult with an advanced solid tumor such as melanoma, head and neck, liver or kidney cancer. The CDR3 loop reads CASSLATSYEQYF. CDR3 coding DNA: TGTGCCAGCAGCTTAGCGACAAGCTACGAGCAGTACTTC.